This T cell receptor (beta chain) was captured by sequencing in a study of blood T cell repertoires in COVID-19. The V and J ends lost 5 bases and 7 bases respectively, with 14 bases between them. Per germline, CDR1 PRHDT and CDR2 FYEKMQ (reference sequence). The CDR3 is 13 amino acids. TCRdb keeps only in-frame clones here, not all; method: immunoSEQ multiplex PCR. The data contain under 140,000 clones, 88% of them singletons. The specimen sequenced was peripheral blood. This TCR derives from a woman aged 45 to 65 with acute or convalescent COVID-19. The chain employs TRBV13 and TRBJ1-2; tentative D call: TRBD1 (5 bases). CDR3 residues: CASSVNAQGGYTF. The CDR3 nucleotides read TGTGCCAGCAGCGTCAACGCGCAGGGTGGCTACACCTTC.